Following are 7 T cell receptor beta chains from one sample sequenced in a study of beta chain features in type 1 diabetes. Study observations and caveats: Type 1 diabetes patients had moderately but significantly shorter TCRB CDR3s in all four CD4+ subsets.

These receptors' antigens are unknown. All of the isolated RNA was reverse transcribed, so expressed TCRB transcripts were sequenced. Sequenced by immunoSEQ multiplex PCR; TCRdb stores in-frame clones only, minus some. This sample yields some 16,000 clones, of which around 77% are seen a single time; 0.25% to 0.4% belongs to the top ten. Sequencing input: stem cell memory CD4+ T cells from blood. The receptors were gathered from a woman under 30 with type 1 diabetes.

This chain joins TRBV10-1 and TRBJ2-1, with 7 positions matching TRBD1. CDR3 length: 15 residues. J gave up 2 bases and V 5 bases, and 6 bases lay outside the gene matches. Germline V lookup: CDR1 WNHNN, CDR2 SYGVQD (reference sequence). This CDR3 is CASSPTGQTYNEQFF. The CDR3 DNA follows: TGCGCCAGCAGTCCCACGGGACAGACCTACAATGAGCAGTTCTTC.

V and J are TRBV19 and TRBJ2-2, with D possibly TRBD1 on 5 matching bases. Trimming pared 4 bases from V and 6 bases from J, leaving 9 bases between. This CDR3 has 13 residues. Germline V gene lookup returns CDR1 LNHDA and CDR2 SQIVND (reference sequence). CDR3 sequence: CASSTQVAGELFF. CDR3 in DNA: TGTGCCAGTAGTACACAGGTTGCCGGGGAGCTGTTTTTT.

The V call is TRBV7-2, the J call TRBJ2-3; 7 bases are a match to TRBD2. V lost 5 bases, J lost 11 bases, and 10 bases stayed unmatched. This CDR3 has 13 amino acids. Germline loops: CDR1 SGHTA, CDR2 FQGNSA. The CDR3 protein is CASSTIPGLLQYF. CDR3 sequence (DNA): TGTGCCAGCAGCACAATCCCGGGACTACTGCAGTATTTT. The whole variable domain, filled in from reference TRBV7-2 and TRBJ2-3, reads GAGVSQSPSNKVTEKGKDVELRCDPISGHTALYWYRQSLGQGLEFLIYFQGNSAPDKSGLPSDRFSAERTGGSVSTLTIQRTQQEDSAVYLCASSTIPGLLQYFGPGTRLTVL.

The chain's CDR3 is CATEREWREQYV. CDR3 DNA sequence: TGTGCCACCGAGCGGGAGTGGAGGGAGCAGTACGTC. J is TRBJ2-7 and V is TRBV7-9, with 8 bases fitting TRBD2. This CDR3 has 12 amino acids. V lost 10 bases to trimming and J lost 7 bases; unmatched junction nucleotides: 9. CDR1 is SEHNR and CDR2 is FQNEAQ in the germline V gene (reference sequence).

The V call is TRBV7-9, the J call TRBJ2-1; 7 bases match TRBD2. The CDR3 extends over 17 amino acids. V dropped 5 bases and J dropped 2; count of bases not matched to a gene: 12. CDR1 and CDR2 from the germline V gene are SEHNR and FQNEAQ (reference sequence). CDR3 in amino acids: CASSLSLAGQTYNEQFF. The CDR3 DNA sequence: TGTGCCAGCAGCCTCTCCTTAGCGGGCCAAACCTACAATGAGCAGTTCTTC.

This chain uses TRBV18 with TRBJ2-7, with TRBD2 matching 10 bases. Germline CDR1 KGHSH, CDR2 LQKENI. There are 20 residues in the CDR3. With V trimmed by 1 base and J by 2 bases, 17 bases remained unmatched. The CDR3 reads CASSPRGTSGTTPPAYEQYV. In nucleotides, the CDR3 is TGTGCCAGCTCACCACGCGGCACTAGCGGGACGACACCACCGGCCTACGAGCAGTACGTC.

The chain carries TRBV2 and TRBJ1-5, with a weak D call TRBD1 (6 bases). This CDR3 comprises 15 residues. V was cut by 6 bases and J by 7 bases, with 19 bases left in between. CDR1 is SNHLY and CDR2 is FYNNEI in the germline V gene. The CDR3 DNA reads as TGTGCCAGCAGACTCCCCGGGGGGGCCGAACAGCCCCAGCATTTT. Translation: CASRLPGGAEQPQHF.